One and the same sample provided the 25 T cell receptor beta chains below, sequenced in a study of T cells expressing NK-cell markers. For each CDR3 protein, TCRdb gives one entry from its re-call of the 5' RACE reads, without DNA. This sample's clone table lists hundreds of thousands of distinct CDR3 sequences. Sequencing was carried out using blood T cells: a sorted CD56 or NKG2C T cell subset, CD4+ or CD8+ T cells, or bulk PBMC T cells (not recorded which). These TCRs come from a man aged 18 to 29 in good health.

The chain has TRBV29-1 and TRBJ2-3. The CDR3 totals 12 residues. The germline CDR1 and CDR2 sequences are SQVTM and ANQGSEA. This CDR3 is CSLVGRTDTQYF.

V and J are TRBV15 and TRBJ2-6; TCRdb gives TRBD1 as the D gene, but with no DNA this cannot be confirmed. This CDR3 comprises 14 residues. Looked up from germline, CDR1 is LNHNV and CDR2 is YYDKDF (reference sequence). CDR3 sequence: CATATASGANVLTF.

CDR3 in amino acids: CASAWKPGNTIYF. This chain uses TRBV7-2 with TRBJ1-3. This CDR3 is 13 amino acids long. Per germline, CDR1 SGHTA and CDR2 FQGNSA. The whole variable domain, filled in from reference TRBV7-2 and TRBJ1-3, reads GAGVSQSPSNKVTEKGKDVELRCDPISGHTALYWYRQSLGQGLEFLIYFQGNSAPDKSGLPSDRFSAERTGGSVSTLTIQRTQQEDSAVYLCASAWKPGNTIYFGEGSWLTVV.

This rearrangement joins TRBV29-1 to TRBJ2-4; TCRdb's assignment of TRBD1 cannot be checked, as there is no DNA. Germline CDR1 and CDR2: SQVTM and ANQGSEA. This CDR3 is built from 15 residues. The CDR3 sequence: CSAGETGTGINIQYF.

The V gene is TRBV2, the J gene TRBJ1-2; with no DNA, the TCRdb D assignment of TRBD1 cannot be verified. The germline V gene encodes CDR1 SNHLY and CDR2 FYNNEI. The CDR3 has 13 residues. The CDR3 spells CASSGRQGAGYTF.

The chain couples TRBV20-1 to TRBJ1-1; TCRdb's D call of TRBD1 is untestable without DNA. This CDR3 spans 11 amino acids. Germline values: CDR1 DFQATT, CDR2 SNEGSKA (reference sequence). CDR3 sequence: CSASPGGRAFF.

The chain carries TRBV7-9 and TRBJ2-2. The germline gives CDR1 SEHNR, CDR2 FQNEAQ (reference sequence). CDR3 length: 13 amino acids. CDR3 sequence reads: CASSRIQTGELFF.

The gene calls are TRBV6-5 and TRBJ2-3; TCRdb gives TRBD2 as the D gene, but with no DNA this cannot be confirmed. Germline V lookup: CDR1 MNHEY, CDR2 SVGAGI. There are 18 residues in the CDR3. The CDR3 spells CASSYLPLAGGFTDTQYF.

This chain uses TRBV28 with TRBJ1-6. The CDR3 is 15 residues long. Germline V gives CDR1 MDHEN, CDR2 SYDVKM. CDR3 sequence: CASTGGDRLFSPLHF.

The chain is built from TRBV10-3 and TRBJ2-1; TCRdb outputs TRBD1, but without DNA this stays unchecked. The CDR3 contains 14 residues. In germline, CDR1 is ENHRY, CDR2 SYGVKD. The CDR3: CAIWAPLPYNEQFF.

This chain joins TRBV29-1 and TRBJ1-1; TCRdb gives TRBD1 as the D gene, but with no DNA this cannot be confirmed. Germline V gene lookup returns CDR1 SQVTM and CDR2 ANQGSEA. This CDR3 has 13 residues. This CDR3 is CSVGPGGSTEAFF.

The V and J genes are TRBV12-3 or TRBV12-4 and TRBJ2-1; TCRdb names TRBD1, which stays unverified in the absence of DNA. This CDR3 is 14 amino acids long. The CDR3: CASYRGPLNNEQFF.

The chain joins TRBV7-9 to TRBJ2-5; there is no DNA to check the TCRdb D call of TRBD2. CDR3 length: 13 residues. CDR1 SEHNR and CDR2 FQNEAQ come from the germline V gene (reference sequence). CDR3 region: CASRGLGQETQYF.

The genes are TRBV9 and TRBJ2-5; TCRdb lists TRBD2, though no DNA is available to test this call. Germline V gives CDR1 SGDLS, CDR2 YYNGEE. The length of the CDR3 is 16 residues. CDR3 protein: CASSVGSAGGRETQYF.

The CDR3 is CASSSGTSNTGELFF. The V call is TRBV11-2, the J call TRBJ2-2; checking the TCRdb D call of TRBD1 is not possible without DNA. In germline, CDR1 is SGHAT, CDR2 FQNNGV. CDR3 length equals 15 residues.

V gene TRBV29-1 combines with J gene TRBJ1-2. The CDR3 loop spans 16 amino acids. Looked up from germline, CDR1 is SQVTM and CDR2 is ANQGSEA. The chain's CDR3 is CSVLLDKGPSGYGYTF.

This chain uses TRBV9 with TRBJ2-5; TCRdb proposes TRBD2, but this gene call is untestable without DNA. The CDR3 has 11 residues. Germline CDR1 SGDLS, CDR2 YYNGEE. The CDR3 here is CAGGIQETQYF.

The rearrangement uses TRBV5-6 and TRBJ2-2; TCRdb's D gene call, TRBD1, goes unchecked for lack of DNA. The CDR3 contains 19 residues. The germline CDR1 and CDR2 sequences are SGHDT and YYEEEE. The CDR3: CASSPSRTAPSFNTGELFF. Drawing the rest from reference TRBV5-6 and TRBJ2-2, the complete variable domain is DAGVTQSPTHLIKTRGQQVTLRCSPKSGHDTVSWYQQALGQGPQFIFQYYEEEERQRGNFPDRFSGHQFPNYSSELNVNALLLGDSALYLCASSPSRTAPSFNTGELFFGEGSRLTVL.

This chain links TRBV7-2 with TRBJ2-5; checking the TCRdb D call of TRBD1 is not possible without DNA. Per the germline V gene, CDR1 is SGHTA and CDR2 is FQGNSA. The CDR3 has 17 amino acids. The CDR3 sequence is CASSLGDRVPKKETQYF.

This chain connects TRBV6-5 to TRBJ1-2; TCRdb indicates TRBD1, and absent DNA this call remains unverified. The CDR3 length is 14 residues. Germline values: CDR1 MNHEY, CDR2 SVGAGI. CDR3 region: CASTKRGQVFGYTF.

The chain has TRBV6-2 or TRBV6-3 and TRBJ1-1. The CDR3 contains 13 residues. Germline V gene data show CDR1 as MNHEY and CDR2 as SVGEGT. The chain's CDR3 is CASTEYLVTEAFF.

The chain employs TRBV5-6 and TRBJ2-7; TCRdb names TRBD2, which stays unverified in the absence of DNA. The germline V gene has CDR1 SGHDT and CDR2 YYEEEE. The CDR3 loop spans 15 amino acids. The CDR3 is CASSPSFGSRSLQYF.

V and J are TRBV5-1 and TRBJ2-2; TCRdb names TRBD2, which stays unverified in the absence of DNA. This CDR3 spans 17 amino acids. Germline V gene lookup returns CDR1 SGHRS and CDR2 YFSETQ. The CDR3 loop reads CASSPGLNPGNTGELFF.

This chain uses TRBV2 with TRBJ2-1; the TCRdb D gene call, TRBD1, has no DNA to confirm it. The germline CDR1 and CDR2 sequences are SNHLY and FYNNEI. There are 16 residues in the CDR3. The CDR3 spells CAILTTQTARHNEQFF. Drawing the rest from reference TRBV2 and TRBJ2-1, the complete variable domain is EPEVTQTPSHQVTQMGQEVILRCVPISNHLYFYWYRQILGQKVEFLVSFYNNEISEKSEIFDDQFSVERPDGSNFTLKIRSTKLEDSAMYFCAILTTQTARHNEQFFGPGTRLTVL.

The V gene is TRBV7-6, the J gene TRBJ1-5; there is no DNA to check the TCRdb D call of TRBD1. CDR1 is SGHVS and CDR2 is FNYEAQ in the germline V gene. The CDR3 sequence is 15 residues long. CDR3: CASSQSQGTNQPQHF.